The 9 T cell receptor beta chains given below trace back to one sample, sequenced in a study of T cells in pancreatic ductal adenocarcinoma. The selected patients with pancreatic ductal adenocarcinoma had surgery but no neoadjuvant therapy. Using immunoSEQ multiplex PCR, the repertoire was profiled, and TCRdb retains in-frame clones only, with some absent. Counted here are over 100,000 clones, about 95% occurring once; the ten biggest clones make up roughly 3.1%. Material: PBMCs. These receptors all stem from a human donor with pancreatic ductal adenocarcinoma.

This clone was observed once. This CDR3 reads CATSRDLAGDSYNEQFF. As DNA, the CDR3 is TGTGCCACCAGCAGAGATTTAGCGGGAGACTCCTACAATGAGCAGTTCTTC. The chain carries TRBV15 and TRBJ2-1, with 9 bases lining up with TRBD2. Trimming took 0 bases from V and 0 from J; bases not matched to a gene: 3. The CDR3 covers 17 residues. Germline lookup yields CDR1 LNHNV and CDR2 YYDKDF (reference sequence).

This rearrangement joins TRBV28 to TRBJ1-1, with D unclear. The V and J ends lost 5 bases and 3 bases respectively, with 16 bases between them. In germline, CDR1 is MDHEN, CDR2 SYDVKM. CDR3 size: 15 residues. The DNA of the CDR3 is TGTGCCAGCAGTCCCCCAAGAGGGTTCTACACTGAAGCTTTCTTT. Amino acid sequence: CASSPPRGFYTEAFF.

The J gene is TRBJ2-5, the V gene TRBV5-1; 7 positions match TRBD1. V lost 1 base and J lost 5; bases outside the gene matches: 5. CDR1 and CDR2 (germline): SGHRS, YFSETQ. CDR3 length: 14 amino acids. In DNA, the CDR3 is TGCGCCAGCAGCTTGCGAGGGACAGTGGAGACCCAGTACTTC. Translation: CASSLRGTVETQYF.

This chain joins TRBV19 and TRBJ1-1, with 12 bases aligning to TRBD1. This CDR3 is 14 amino acids long. Trimming removed 3 bases from V and 8 bases from J; junction bases left unmatched: 4. The germline CDR1 and CDR2 sequences are LNHDA and SQIVND (reference sequence). CDR3 sequence (DNA): TGTGCCAGTAGTATCGCAGGGACAGGGGGCGAAGCTTTCTTT. It yields the protein CASSIAGTGGEAFF.

This clone occurred once. The gene calls are TRBV19 and TRBJ2-7; 9 nucleotides line up with TRBD1. Unmatched junction bases numbered 4, after V lost 7 bases and J lost 6 bases. Germline-derived CDR1 and CDR2 are LNHDA and SQIVND (reference sequence). The length of the CDR3 is 12 residues. CDR3 sequence reads: CASKTGGGEQYF. The DNA of the CDR3 is TGTGCCAGTAAGACAGGGGGAGGCGAGCAGTACTTC. Filled out from reference TRBV19 and TRBJ2-7, the complete variable domain reads DGGITQSPKYLFRKEGQNVTLSCEQNLNHDAMYWYRQDPGQGLRLIYYSQIVNDFQKGDIAEGYSVSREKKESFPLTVTSAQKNPTAFYLCASKTGGGEQYFGPGTRLTVT.

V usage is TRBV10-3 and J usage is TRBJ2-3, with TRBD2 matching 8 bases. The CDR3 extends over 16 amino acids. Looked up from germline, CDR1 is ENHRY and CDR2 is SYGVKD. With V trimmed by 0 bases and J by 2 bases, 4 bases remained unmatched. CDR3 DNA: TGTGCCATCAGTGAGTCTCGAGCGGGAGTCACAGATACGCAGTATTTT. It encodes CAISESRAGVTDTQYF.

CDR3 sequence: CASSYQAGGVNEQFF. The CDR3 coding sequence is TGTGCCAGCAGCTATCAGGCGGGGGGGGTTAATGAGCAGTTCTTC. The V call is TRBV7-9, the J call TRBJ2-1; 9 bases fit TRBD2. Germline V gives CDR1 SEHNR, CDR2 FQNEAQ (reference sequence). The V gene end was trimmed by 4 bases and the J gene end by 7 bases; junction bases not matched to a gene: 8. The CDR3 is 15 residues long.

The rearrangement uses TRBV18 and TRBJ2-5; D is perhaps TRBD1 (6 bases). The CDR3 extends over 12 amino acids. Germline V gives CDR1 KGHSH, CDR2 LQKENI. V was pared by 6 bases and J by 13 bases, with 18 bases between. CDR3 sequence (DNA): TGTGCCAGCTCGGCCGGGACCGAGACAGGGTACTTC. This codes for CASSAGTETGYF.

The V call is TRBV4-1, the J call TRBJ1-4, with 10 bases aligning to TRBD1. From germline, CDR1 is MGHRA and CDR2 YSYEKL. The CDR3 contains 14 residues. J lost 7 bases, V lost 4 bases, and 3 bases had no gene match. The chain's CDR3 is CASSPRTGGEKLFF. Here the CDR3 DNA reads TGCGCCAGCAGCCCCAGGACAGGGGGTGAAAAACTGTTTTTT.